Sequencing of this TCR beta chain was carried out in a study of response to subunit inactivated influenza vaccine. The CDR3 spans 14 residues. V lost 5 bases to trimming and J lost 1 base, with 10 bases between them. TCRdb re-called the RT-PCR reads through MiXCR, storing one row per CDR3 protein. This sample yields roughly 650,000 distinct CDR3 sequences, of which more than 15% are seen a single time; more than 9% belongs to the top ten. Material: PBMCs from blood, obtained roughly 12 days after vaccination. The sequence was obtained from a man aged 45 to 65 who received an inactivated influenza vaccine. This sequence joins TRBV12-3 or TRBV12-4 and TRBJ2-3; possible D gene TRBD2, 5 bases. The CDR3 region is CASSVDSGTDTQYF. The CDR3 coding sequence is TGTGCCAGCAGTGTGGATAGCGGCACAGATACGCAGTATTTT.